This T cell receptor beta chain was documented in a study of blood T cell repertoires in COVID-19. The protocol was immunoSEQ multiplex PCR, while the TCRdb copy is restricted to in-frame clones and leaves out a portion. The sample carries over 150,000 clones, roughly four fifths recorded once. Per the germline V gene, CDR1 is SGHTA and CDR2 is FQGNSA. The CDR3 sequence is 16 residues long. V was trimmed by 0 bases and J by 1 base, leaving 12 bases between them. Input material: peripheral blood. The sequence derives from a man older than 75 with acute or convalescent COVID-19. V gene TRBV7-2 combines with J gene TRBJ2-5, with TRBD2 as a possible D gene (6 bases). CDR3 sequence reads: CASSLAPAGGQETQYF. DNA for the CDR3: TGTGCCAGCAGCTTAGCGCCAGCCGGGGGCCAAGAGACCCAGTACTTC.